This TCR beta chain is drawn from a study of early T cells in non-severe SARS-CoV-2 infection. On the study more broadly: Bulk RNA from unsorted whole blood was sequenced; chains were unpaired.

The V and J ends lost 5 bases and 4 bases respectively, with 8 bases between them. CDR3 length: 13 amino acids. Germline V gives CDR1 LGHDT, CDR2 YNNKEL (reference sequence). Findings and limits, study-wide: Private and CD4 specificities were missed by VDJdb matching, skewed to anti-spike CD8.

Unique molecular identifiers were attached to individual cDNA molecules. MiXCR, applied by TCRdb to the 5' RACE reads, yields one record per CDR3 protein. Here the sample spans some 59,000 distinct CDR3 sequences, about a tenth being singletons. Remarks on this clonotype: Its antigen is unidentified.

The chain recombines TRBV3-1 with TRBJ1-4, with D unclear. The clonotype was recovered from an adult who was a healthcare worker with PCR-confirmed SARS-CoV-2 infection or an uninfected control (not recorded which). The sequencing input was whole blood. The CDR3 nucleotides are TGTGCCAGCAGCACCCGGAGTAATGAAAAACTGTTTTTT. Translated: CASSTRSNEKLFF.